This TCR beta chain comes out of a study of cytomegalovirus exposure and HLA in healthy donors. Overall study context: Early released data had roughly 81 million unique TCRs, all coming from HLA-typed donors.

The PCR made use of 60 Vbeta and 13 Jbeta primers. The data were produced by immunoSEQ multiplex PCR, yet TCRdb's version contains in-frame clones alone and is incomplete. This sample carries 75,000 to 90,000 clones, over 9% of them seen once, and the ten largest clones take approximately 23%. Germline assignment: CDR1 SGHDT and CDR2 YYEEEE. The germline V and J ends were trimmed by 2 bases and 0 bases, with 8 bases remaining between them. The CDR3 extends over 14 amino acids. The study, taken as a whole, reports: Within an earlier analysis, most TCR beta V segments proved productive either about 90% or about 30% of the time.

Points on this clone: Its antigen is unknown.

The rearrangement links TRBV5-6 to TRBJ1-1; perhaps TRBD1 as D (5 bases). The sample taken for sequencing was PBMCs. The receptor's source is a man aged 55 to 70 in good health and CMV-seropositive. Written as DNA, the CDR3 is TGTGCCAGCAGCTTAAGGGGAATGAACACTGAAGCTTTCTTT. Amino acid sequence: CASSLRGMNTEAFF.